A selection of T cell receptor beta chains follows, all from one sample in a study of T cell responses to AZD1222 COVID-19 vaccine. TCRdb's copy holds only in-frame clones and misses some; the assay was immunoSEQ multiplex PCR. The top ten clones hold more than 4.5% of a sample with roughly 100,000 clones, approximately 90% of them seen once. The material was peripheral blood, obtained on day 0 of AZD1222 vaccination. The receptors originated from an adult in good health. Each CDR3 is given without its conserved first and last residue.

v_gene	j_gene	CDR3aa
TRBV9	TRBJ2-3	ASSPRQGKDTQY
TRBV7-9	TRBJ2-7	ASSLPGGRSYEQY
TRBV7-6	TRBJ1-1	ASSLASRGDTEAF
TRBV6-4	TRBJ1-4	ASSDSGNPLAKLF
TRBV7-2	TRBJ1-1	ASSPRPGGMGAF
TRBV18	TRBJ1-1	ASSPGMFGTEAF
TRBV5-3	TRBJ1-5	ARSIEQGQPQH
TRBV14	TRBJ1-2	ASSIRTGVGYT
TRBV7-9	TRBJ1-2	ASSLASGTYGYT
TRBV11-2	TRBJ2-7	ASSLGGGGSYEQY
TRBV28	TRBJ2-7	ASRRPGGLPYEQY
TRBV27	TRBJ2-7	ASSYKASLGQY
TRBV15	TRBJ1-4	ATNRGPNEKLF
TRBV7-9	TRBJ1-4	ASSFGRNEKLF
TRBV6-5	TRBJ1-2	ASSNPGQPDDGYT
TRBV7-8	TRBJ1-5	ASSLALGASYSNQPQH
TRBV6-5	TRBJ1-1	ATGTGWNTEAF
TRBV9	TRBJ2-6	ASSVDPRGPTHTGANVLT
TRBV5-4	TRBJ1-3	ASSLGQRNTIY
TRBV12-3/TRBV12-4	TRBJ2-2	ASSLGGTGELF
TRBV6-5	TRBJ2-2	ASSYWSGELF
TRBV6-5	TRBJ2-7	ASSYDRRRQY
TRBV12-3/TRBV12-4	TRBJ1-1	ASWTGGVGEAF
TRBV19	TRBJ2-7	ASSIGGESSYEQY
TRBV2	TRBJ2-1	ASSSGTDLSYNEQF
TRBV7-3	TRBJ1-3	ASSLTGNTIY
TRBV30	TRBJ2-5	AWSKPGVRETQY
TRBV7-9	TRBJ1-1	ASSKSANTEAF
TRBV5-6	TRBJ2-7	ASSWMKYEQY
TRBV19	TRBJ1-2	ASSISTDWGLANYGYT
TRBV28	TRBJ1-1	ASSFTGRNTEAF
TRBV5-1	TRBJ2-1	ASSLGLAGGVNEQF
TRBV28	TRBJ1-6	ASSRARVNSPLH
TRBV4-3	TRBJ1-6	ASSQDGTRGYSPLH
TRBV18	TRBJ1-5	ASSGQLNQPQH
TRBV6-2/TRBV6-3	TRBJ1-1	ASSYKWTGGTEAF
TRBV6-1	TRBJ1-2	ASSEKEGSGYT
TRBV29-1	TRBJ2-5	SALGQQETQY
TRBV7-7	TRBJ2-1	ASSLDTDNEQF
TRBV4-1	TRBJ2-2	ASSQEGGANTGELF
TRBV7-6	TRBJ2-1	ASSSSGGSSYNEQF
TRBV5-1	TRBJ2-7	ASSLDGTPYEQY
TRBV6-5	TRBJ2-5	ASSILFQETQY